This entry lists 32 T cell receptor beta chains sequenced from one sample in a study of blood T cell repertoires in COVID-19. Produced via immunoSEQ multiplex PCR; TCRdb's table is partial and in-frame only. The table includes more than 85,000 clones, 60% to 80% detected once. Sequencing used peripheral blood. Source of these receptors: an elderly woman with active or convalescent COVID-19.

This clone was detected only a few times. The CDR3, as DNA: TGTGCCACCAGTGATCCCTCGGTTCACGGCTACACCTTC. Its translation: CATSDPSVHGYTF. The rearrangement joins TRBV24-1 to TRBJ1-2; D is uncertain. This CDR3 contains 13 residues. Germline V gene sequence: CDR1 KGHDR, CDR2 SFDVKD. V was pared by 3 bases and J by 8 bases, with 12 bases between.

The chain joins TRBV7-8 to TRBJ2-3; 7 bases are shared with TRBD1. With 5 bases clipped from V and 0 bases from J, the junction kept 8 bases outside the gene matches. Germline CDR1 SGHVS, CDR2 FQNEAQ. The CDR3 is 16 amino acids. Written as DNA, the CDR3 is TGTGCCAGCAGCCGAATGGGACAGACTAGCACAGATACGCAGTATTTT. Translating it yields CASSRMGQTSTDTQYF.

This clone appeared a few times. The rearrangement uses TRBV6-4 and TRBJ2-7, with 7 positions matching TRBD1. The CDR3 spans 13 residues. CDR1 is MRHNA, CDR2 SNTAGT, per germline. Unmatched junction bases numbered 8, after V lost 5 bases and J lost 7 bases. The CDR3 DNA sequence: TGTGCCAGCAGTCAAGATACAGGGGCGGAGCAGTACTTC. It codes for CASSQDTGAEQYF.

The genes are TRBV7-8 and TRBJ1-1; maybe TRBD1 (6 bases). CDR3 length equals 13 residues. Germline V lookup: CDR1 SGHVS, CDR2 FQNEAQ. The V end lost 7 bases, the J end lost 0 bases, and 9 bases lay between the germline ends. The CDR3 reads CASKRGLNTEAFF. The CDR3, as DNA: TGTGCCAGCAAGCGGGGGCTGAACACTGAAGCTTTCTTT.

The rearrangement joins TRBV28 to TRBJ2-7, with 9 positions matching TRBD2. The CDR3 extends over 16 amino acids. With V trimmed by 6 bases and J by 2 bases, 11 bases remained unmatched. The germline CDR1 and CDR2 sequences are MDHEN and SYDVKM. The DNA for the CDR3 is TGTGCCAGCAGACACAGCCGGACTAGCGTCCCCTACGAGCAGTACTTC. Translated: CASRHSRTSVPYEQYF.

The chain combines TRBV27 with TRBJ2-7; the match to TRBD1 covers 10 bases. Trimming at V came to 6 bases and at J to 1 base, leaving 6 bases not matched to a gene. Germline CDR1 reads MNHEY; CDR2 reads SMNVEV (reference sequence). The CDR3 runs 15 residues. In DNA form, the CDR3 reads TGTGCCAGCAGCAGACAGGGGGCACTTTCCTACGAGCAGTACTTC. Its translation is CASSRQGALSYEQYF.

CDR3 loop: CASSPGTGGIGQYF. The DNA of the CDR3 is TGTGCCAGTAGTCCTGGGACAGGGGGGATCGGGCAGTACTTC. This rearrangement joins TRBV19 to TRBJ2-7; TRBD1 aligns across 11 bases. The trim removed 5 bases at V and 9 bases at J, leaving 9 bases unmatched. This CDR3 spans 14 amino acids. CDR1 is LNHDA, CDR2 SQIVND, per germline (reference sequence).

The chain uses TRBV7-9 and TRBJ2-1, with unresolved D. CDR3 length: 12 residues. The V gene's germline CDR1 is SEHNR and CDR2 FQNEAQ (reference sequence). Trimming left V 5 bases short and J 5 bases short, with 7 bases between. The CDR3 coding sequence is TGTGCCAGCAGCATCCGGGACAATGAGCAGTTCTTC. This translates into CASSIRDNEQFF.

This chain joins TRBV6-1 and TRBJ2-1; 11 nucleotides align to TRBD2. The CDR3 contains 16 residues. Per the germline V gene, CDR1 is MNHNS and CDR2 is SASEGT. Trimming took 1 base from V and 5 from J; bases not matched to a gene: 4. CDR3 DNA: TGTGCCAGCAGTGAAGTAGCGGGAGGGCCCCACAATGAGCAGTTCTTC. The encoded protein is CASSEVAGGPHNEQFF.

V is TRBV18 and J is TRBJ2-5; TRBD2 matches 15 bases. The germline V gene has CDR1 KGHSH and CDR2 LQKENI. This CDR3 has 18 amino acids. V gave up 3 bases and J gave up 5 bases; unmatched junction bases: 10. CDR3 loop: CASSPGLAGGTTGETQYF. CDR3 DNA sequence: TGTGCCAGCTCACCCGGACTAGCGGGAGGGACTACGGGGGAGACCCAGTACTTC.

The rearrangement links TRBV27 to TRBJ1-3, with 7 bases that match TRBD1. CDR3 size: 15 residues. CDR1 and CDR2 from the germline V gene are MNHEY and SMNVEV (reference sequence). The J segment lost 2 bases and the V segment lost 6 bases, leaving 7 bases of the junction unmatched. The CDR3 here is CASSLQGFPGNTIYF. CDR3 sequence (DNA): TGTGCCAGCAGCCTACAGGGGTTTCCTGGAAACACCATATATTTT.

The CDR3 region has the DNA TGTGCCAGCAGCCAAGATCGAGCGGGACTAGCGGGAGCGTACTACGAGCAGTACTTC. Translated, it gives CASSQDRAGLAGAYYEQYF. The V call is TRBV4-2, the J call TRBJ2-7, with 14 positions matching TRBD2. Per germline, CDR1 LGHNA and CDR2 YNFKEQ. Unmatched junction bases numbered 10, after V lost 0 bases and J lost 3 bases. The CDR3 covers 19 residues.

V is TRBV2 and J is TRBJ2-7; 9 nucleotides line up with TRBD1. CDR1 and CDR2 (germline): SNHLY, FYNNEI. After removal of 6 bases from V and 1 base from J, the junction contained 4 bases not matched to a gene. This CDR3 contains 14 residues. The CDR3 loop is CASSRDRASYEQYF. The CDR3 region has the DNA TGTGCCAGCAGCCGGGACAGGGCATCCTACGAGCAGTACTTC.

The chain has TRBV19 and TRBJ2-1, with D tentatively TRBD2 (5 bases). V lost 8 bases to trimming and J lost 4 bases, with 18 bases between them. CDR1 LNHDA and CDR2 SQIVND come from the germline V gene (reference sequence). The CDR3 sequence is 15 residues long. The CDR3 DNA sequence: TGTGCCAGTCGGGAAAGCGGAGCTAGATACAATGAGCAGTTCTTC. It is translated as CASRESGARYNEQFF.

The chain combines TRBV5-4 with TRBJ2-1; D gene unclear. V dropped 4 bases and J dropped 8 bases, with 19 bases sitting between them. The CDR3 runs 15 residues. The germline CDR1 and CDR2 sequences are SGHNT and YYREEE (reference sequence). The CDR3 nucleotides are TGTGCCAGCAGCCGCTCCAGCGCTCGGCGGTATGAGCAGTTCTTC. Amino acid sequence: CASSRSSARRYEQFF.

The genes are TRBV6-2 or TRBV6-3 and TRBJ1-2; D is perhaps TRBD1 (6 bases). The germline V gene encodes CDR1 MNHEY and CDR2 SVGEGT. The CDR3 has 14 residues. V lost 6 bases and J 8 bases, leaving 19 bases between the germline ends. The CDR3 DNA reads TGTGCCAGCAGCTCGCAGCTGGGGGCGAAGGGCTACACCTTC. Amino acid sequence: CASSSQLGAKGYTF.

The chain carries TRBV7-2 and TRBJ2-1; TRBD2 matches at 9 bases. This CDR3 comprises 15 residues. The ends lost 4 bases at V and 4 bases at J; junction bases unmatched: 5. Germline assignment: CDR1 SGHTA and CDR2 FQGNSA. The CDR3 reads CASSSSREGYNEQFF. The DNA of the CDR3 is TGTGCCAGCAGCTCGTCGCGGGAGGGGTACAATGAGCAGTTCTTC.

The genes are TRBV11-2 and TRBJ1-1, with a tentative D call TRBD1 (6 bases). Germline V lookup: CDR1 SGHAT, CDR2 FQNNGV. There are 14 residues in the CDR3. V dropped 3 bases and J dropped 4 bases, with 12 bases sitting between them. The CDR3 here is CASSLTGGGTEAFF. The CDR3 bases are TGTGCCAGCAGCTTGACAGGAGGAGGCACTGAAGCTTTCTTT.

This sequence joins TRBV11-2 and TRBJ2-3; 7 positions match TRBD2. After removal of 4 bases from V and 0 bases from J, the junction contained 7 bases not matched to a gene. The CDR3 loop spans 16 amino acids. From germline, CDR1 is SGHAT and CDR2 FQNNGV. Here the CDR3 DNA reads TGTGCCAGCAGCTCCTTTAGCGGGCCGAGCACAGATACGCAGTATTTT. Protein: CASSSFSGPSTDTQYF.

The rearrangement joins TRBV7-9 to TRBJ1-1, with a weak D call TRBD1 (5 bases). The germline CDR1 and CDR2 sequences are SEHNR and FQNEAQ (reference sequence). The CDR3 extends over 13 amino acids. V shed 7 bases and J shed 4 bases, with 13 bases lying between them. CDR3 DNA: TGTGCCAGCACCTCCCAGGGTAGCACTGAAGCTTTCTTT. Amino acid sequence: CASTSQGSTEAFF.

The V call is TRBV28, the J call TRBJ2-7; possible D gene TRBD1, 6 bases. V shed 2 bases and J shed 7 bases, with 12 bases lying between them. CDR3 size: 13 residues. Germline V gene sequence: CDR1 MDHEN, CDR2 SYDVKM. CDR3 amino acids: CASSLVQGFEQYF. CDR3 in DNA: TGTGCCAGCAGTTTAGTACAGGGCTTTGAGCAGTACTTC.

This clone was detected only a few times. CDR3 sequence (DNA): TGTGCCAGCCCGCCCCAGGGTAACGGGACTGAAGCTTTCTTT. Amino acid sequence: CASPPQGNGTEAFF. The V call is TRBV21-1, the J call TRBJ1-1; TRBD1, the table's D call, lacks a check against the DNA. TRBV21-1 represents a pseudogene. This CDR3 is built from 14 residues.

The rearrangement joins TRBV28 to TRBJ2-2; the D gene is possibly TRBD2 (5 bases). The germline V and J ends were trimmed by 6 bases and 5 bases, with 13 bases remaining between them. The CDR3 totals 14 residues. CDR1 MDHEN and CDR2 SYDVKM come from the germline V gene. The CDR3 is CASRERVETGELFF. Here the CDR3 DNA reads TGTGCCAGCAGGGAGAGGGTAGAAACCGGGGAGCTGTTTTTT.

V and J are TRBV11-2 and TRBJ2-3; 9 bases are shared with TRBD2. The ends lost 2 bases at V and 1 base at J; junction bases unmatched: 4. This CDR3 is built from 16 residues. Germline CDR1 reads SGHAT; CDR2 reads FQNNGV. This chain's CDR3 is CASSLRWTSGTDTQYF. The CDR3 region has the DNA TGTGCCAGCAGCTTAAGGTGGACTAGCGGCACAGATACGCAGTATTTT.

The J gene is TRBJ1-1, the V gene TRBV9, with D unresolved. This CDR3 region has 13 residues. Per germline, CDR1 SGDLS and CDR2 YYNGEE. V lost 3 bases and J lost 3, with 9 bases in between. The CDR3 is CASSGTGYTEAFF. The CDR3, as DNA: TGTGCCAGCAGCGGAACGGGGTACACTGAAGCTTTCTTT.

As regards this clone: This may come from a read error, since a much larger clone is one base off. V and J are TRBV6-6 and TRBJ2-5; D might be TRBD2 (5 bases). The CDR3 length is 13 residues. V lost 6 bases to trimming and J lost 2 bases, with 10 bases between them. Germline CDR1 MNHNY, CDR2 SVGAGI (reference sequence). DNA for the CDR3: TGTGCCAGCAGCCCCCCGGGACAAGAGACCCAGTACTTC. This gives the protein CASSPPGQETQYF.

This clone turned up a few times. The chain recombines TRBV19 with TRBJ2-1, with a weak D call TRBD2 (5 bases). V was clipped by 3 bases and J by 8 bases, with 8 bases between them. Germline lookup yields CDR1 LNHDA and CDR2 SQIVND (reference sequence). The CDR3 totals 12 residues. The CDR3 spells CASSMSEDEQFF. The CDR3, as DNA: TGTGCCAGTAGTATGTCGGAGGATGAGCAGTTCTTC.

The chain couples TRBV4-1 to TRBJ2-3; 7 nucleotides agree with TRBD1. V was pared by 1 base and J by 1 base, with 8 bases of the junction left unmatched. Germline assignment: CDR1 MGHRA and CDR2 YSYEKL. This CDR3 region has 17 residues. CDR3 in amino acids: CASSQAGTAWGTDTQYF. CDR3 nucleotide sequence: TGCGCCAGCAGCCAAGCTGGGACAGCATGGGGCACAGATACGCAGTATTTT.

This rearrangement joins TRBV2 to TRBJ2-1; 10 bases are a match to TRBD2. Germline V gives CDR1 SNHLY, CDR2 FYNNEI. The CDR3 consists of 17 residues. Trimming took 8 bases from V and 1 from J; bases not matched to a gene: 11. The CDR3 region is CASGTSSSGSSYNEQFF. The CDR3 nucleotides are TGTGCCAGCGGGACATCCTCTAGCGGGAGTTCCTACAATGAGCAGTTCTTC. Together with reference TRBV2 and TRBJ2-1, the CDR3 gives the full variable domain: EPEVTQTPSHQVTQMGQEVILRCVPISNHLYFYWYRQILGQKVEFLVSFYNNEISEKSEIFDDQFSVERPDGSNFTLKIRSTKLEDSAMYFCASGTSSSGSSYNEQFFGPGTRLTVL.

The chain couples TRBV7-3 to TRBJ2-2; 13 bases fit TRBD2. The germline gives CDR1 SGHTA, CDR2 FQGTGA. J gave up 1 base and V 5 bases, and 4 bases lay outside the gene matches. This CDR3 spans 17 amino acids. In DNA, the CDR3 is TGTGCCAGCAGCCGGGGGACTAGCGGGATGAACACCGGGGAGCTGTTTTTT. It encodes CASSRGTSGMNTGELFF.

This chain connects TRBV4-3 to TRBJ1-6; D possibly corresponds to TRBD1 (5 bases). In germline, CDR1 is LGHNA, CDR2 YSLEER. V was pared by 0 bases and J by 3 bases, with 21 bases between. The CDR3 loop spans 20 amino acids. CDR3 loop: CASSQDRVNQGSYYNSPLHF. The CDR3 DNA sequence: TGCGCCAGCAGCCAAGATCGGGTGAATCAGGGCAGCTACTATAATTCACCCCTCCACTTT.

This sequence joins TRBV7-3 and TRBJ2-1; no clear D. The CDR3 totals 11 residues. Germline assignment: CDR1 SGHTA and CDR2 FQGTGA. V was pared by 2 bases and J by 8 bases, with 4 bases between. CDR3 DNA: TGTGCCAGCAGCTTAGGCCATGAGCAGTTCTTC. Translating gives CASSLGHEQFF.